This TCR beta chain was profiled in a study of T cell clonality in common variable immunodeficiency. Study-level results: In common variable immunodeficiency, TCR beta chains reportedly carried fewer deletions and N-nucleotide insertions. Compared with controls, CVID subjects had fewer shared TCRbeta clones.

This clone was counted many times. The antigen remains unidentified. The read terminates 3 residues ahead of where the CDR3 ends, so the germline J gene completes it. Profiling relied on immunoSEQ multiplex PCR, and the TCRdb table lists in-frame clones only, not all of them. This sample has approximately 52,000 clones, each found more than once. This CDR3 region has 13 residues. Trimming took off 4 bases at V and 6 bases at J, with 10 bases between the two ends. Germline CDR1 SGHTA, CDR2 FQGNSA. This sequence was found in a person aged 18-70 years in good health. Sequencing was carried out using peripheral blood mononuclear cells. The chain couples TRBV7-2 to TRBJ1-5; D unresolved. The CDR3 DNA, read in part, is TGTGCCAGCAGCTCCATAAGGTTTCAGCCC. Its protein product is CASSSIRFQP. The entire CDR3 sequence reads CASSSIRFQPQHF.